This T cell receptor (beta chain) was retrieved from a study of T cells in Graves' hyperthyroidism and ophthalmopathy. Findings of the study overall: The model foresaw ophthalmopathy a median about 6.1 months prior to onset.

The hyperthyroidism was newly diagnosed and had lasted under 2 months; the patients were aged 18 to 65. About this clonotype: No antigen is known for it.

With 7 bases removed from V and 0 bases from J, the gap between germline ends came to 12 bases. The length of the CDR3 is 15 residues. Germline values: CDR1 SEHNR, CDR2 FQNEAQ (reference sequence). Amplified TCR beta CDR3 regions derived from RNA transcripts. HTBI primers drove first-round RT-PCR of the TCR CDR3. TCRdb redid the calling of the multiplex PCR reads with MiXCR, one entry per CDR3 protein. This sample has approximately 870,000 distinct CDR3 sequences, with roughly 40% found just once. This chain links TRBV7-9 with TRBJ1-4; TRBD1 might be the D (5 bases). This receptor was taken from a man aged 18 to 30 with Graves' hyperthyroidism. Sequencing was performed on blood. This CDR3 is CASNPTDSTNEKLFF. As DNA, the CDR3 is TGTGCCAGCAACCCGACAGATTCAACTAATGAAAAACTGTTTTTT.